The clone carrying this TCR beta chain has at least ten counts. The antigen remains undetermined. These data are taken from a study of identical twins. Germline V CDR1 and CDR2: SGHRS, YFSETQ. The CDR3 loop spans 13 amino acids. The V end lost 3 bases, the J end lost 2 bases, and 7 bases lay between the germline ends. Study observations and caveats: Twin-shared out-of-frame alpha sequences showed excess low generation probability. Cross-sectional statistical analysis, not tracking of the same donors, underpinned the conclusions.

TCRdb fed the 5' RACE reads into MiXCR, producing one record per CDR3 protein. This table holds about 690,000 distinct CDR3 sequences, around 5.7% found once. This receptor was identified in a man between 18 and 29 years old in good health. This chain links TRBV5-1 with TRBJ2-3, with D hard to call. The sample taken for sequencing was naive T cells sorted from blood. The CDR3: CASSSAVTDTQYF. DNA of the CDR3: TGCGCCAGCAGCTCGGCGGTCACAGATACGCAGTATTTT.